This T cell receptor beta chain appears in the sequencing data of a study of OX40 agonist ivuxolimab in advanced cancers. Study-level background: Patients received ivuxolimab, an agonistic anti-OX40 (CD134) antibody. Every patient in dose escalation had hepatocellular carcinoma, melanoma, renal cell or head and neck cancer.

The protocol was immunoSEQ multiplex PCR, while the TCRdb copy is restricted to in-frame clones and leaves out a portion. This table has 50,000 to 55,000 clones, around 87% appearing once. Exclusion of a patient followed from autoimmune disease history or systemic immunosuppression. Overall study findings and caveats: CD8+ T cells showed, on average, more clonal expansion than CD4+ cells.

This clone appeared a single time. Its antigen is unknown. In germline, CDR1 is SEHNR, CDR2 FQNEAQ (reference sequence). The CDR3 loop spans 15 amino acids. Trimming shortened V by 3 bases and J by 4 bases, and 12 bases separated the two germline ends. The chain links TRBV7-9 to TRBJ2-2; D is possibly TRBD1 (5 bases). The sample was CD4+ or CD8+ T cells sorted from blood, taken in a trial of the OX40 agonist ivuxolimab. This clonotype was sampled from an adult with an advanced solid tumor such as melanoma, head and neck, liver or kidney cancer. CDR3 nucleotides: TGTGCCAGCAGCTTGCGCCAGGGTGGCACCGGGGAGCTGTTTTTT. The encoded protein is CASSLRQGGTGELFF.